Each of the 16 T cell receptor beta chains below was sequenced from the same sample in a study of cytotoxic CD8 clonotypes in ibrutinib-treated CLL. TCRdb keeps only in-frame clones here, not all; method: immunoSEQ multiplex PCR. The repertoire holds over 250,000 clones, with about 72% as singletons. Sequencing was performed on PBMCs, taken at disease progression, from a patient treated with ibrutinib. These receptors originate from a human donor with chronic lymphocytic leukemia.

The chain employs TRBV4-1 and TRBJ2-1; D remains ambiguous. In germline, CDR1 is MGHRA, CDR2 YSYEKL. The V gene lost 1 base and the J gene lost 1 base, with 8 bases spanning the gap. The CDR3 has 15 amino acids. CDR3 residues: CASSQVLGSYNEQFF. The CDR3 DNA follows: TGCGCCAGCAGCCAAGTCCTGGGGTCCTACAATGAGCAGTTCTTC.

As DNA, the CDR3 is TGTGCCAGCAGCCACGGGGGGGGTACCTACGAGCAGTACTTC. This sequence encodes CASSHGGGTYEQYF. This rearrangement joins TRBV21-1 to TRBJ2-7; no check of the table's D call, TRBD2, against the DNA was made. TRBV21-1 is an annotated pseudogene. The CDR3 is 14 amino acids.

The gene calls are TRBV7-2 and TRBJ2-4; D unresolved. The CDR3 covers 13 residues. Germline V lookup: CDR1 SGHTA, CDR2 FQGNSA. Trimming cost V 5 bases and J 0 bases, with 5 bases left between them. DNA for the CDR3: TGTGCCAGCAGCAACCTAGCCAAAAACATTCAGTACTTC. It encodes CASSNLAKNIQYF. The full variable domain, its missing parts supplied by reference TRBV7-2 and TRBJ2-4, is GAGVSQSPSNKVTEKGKDVELRCDPISGHTALYWYRQSLGQGLEFLIYFQGNSAPDKSGLPSDRFSAERTGGSVSTLTIQRTQQEDSAVYLCASSNLAKNIQYFGAGTRLSVL.

This clone appeared once. J is TRBJ2-7 and V is TRBV10-3; perhaps TRBD2 as D (5 bases). V lost 8 bases to trimming and J lost 0 bases, with 8 bases between them. Germline V gene sequence: CDR1 ENHRY, CDR2 SYGVKD. This CDR3 is 12 amino acids long. The CDR3 protein is CAIRENSYEQYF. DNA for the CDR3: TGTGCCATCCGGGAAAACTCCTACGAGCAGTACTTC.

The chain uses TRBV11-2 and TRBJ1-3, with TRBD1 as a possible D gene (6 bases). The germline V gene has CDR1 SGHAT and CDR2 FQNNGV. Trimming shortened V by 5 bases and J by 0 bases, and 20 bases separated the two germline ends. This CDR3 contains 18 residues. This chain's CDR3 is CASSQRTGYRDSGNTIYF. CDR3 nucleotide sequence: TGTGCCAGCAGCCAAAGAACAGGGTACAGGGACTCTGGAAACACCATATATTTT.

This CDR3 is CASSLYGYYEQYF. CDR3 nucleotide sequence: TGTGCCAGCAGTTTATACGGTTACTACGAGCAGTACTTC. The rearrangement joins TRBV28 to TRBJ2-7; D is unresolved. The CDR3 spans 13 residues. Trimming took off 1 base at V and 3 bases at J, with 7 bases between the two ends. From germline, CDR1 is MDHEN and CDR2 SYDVKM.

V is TRBV27 and J is TRBJ2-7; D not certain. CDR3 length: 14 amino acids. Trimming shortened V by 5 bases and J by 2 bases, and 13 bases separated the two germline ends. The germline CDR1 and CDR2 sequences are MNHEY and SMNVEV (reference sequence). Written as DNA, the CDR3 is TGTGCCAGCAGTGCCCGAGGCAAAGCCTACGAGCAGTACTTC. Its translation: CASSARGKAYEQYF.

V usage is TRBV4-1 and J usage is TRBJ2-5; no definite D call. CDR3 length: 12 residues. The V end lost 1 base, the J end lost 2 bases, and 2 bases lay between the germline ends. Germline V gene lookup returns CDR1 MGHRA and CDR2 YSYEKL. In nucleotides, the CDR3 is TGCGCCAGCAGCCAAGGGCAAGAGACCCAGTACTTC. This encodes CASSQGQETQYF.

This chain connects TRBV5-1 to TRBJ2-2, with 11 bases that match TRBD2. The junction had 3 bases not matched to a gene; V was cut back by 4 bases and J by 1 base. This CDR3 has 16 amino acids. CDR1 SGHRS and CDR2 YFSETQ come from the germline V gene. CDR3 sequence reads: CASSQLAGGNTGELFF. The DNA for the CDR3 is TGCGCCAGCAGCCAGCTAGCGGGGGGGAACACCGGGGAGCTGTTTTTT.

This chain links TRBV12-5 with TRBJ1-5, with 10 bases that match TRBD1. Unmatched junction bases numbered 7, after V lost 0 bases and J lost 8 bases. The CDR3 has 16 amino acids. The V gene's germline CDR1 is LGHNT and CDR2 FRNRAP. CDR3 DNA: TGTGCTAGTGGTTTGGTCTTGGGACAGGGGAGGGAGCCCCAGCATTTT. Its protein is CASGLVLGQGREPQHF.

The chain is built from TRBV9 and TRBJ1-1; TRBD1 might be the D (6 bases). The CDR3 sequence is 13 residues long. CDR1 is SGDLS and CDR2 is YYNGEE in the germline V gene. The germline V and J ends were trimmed by 3 bases and 4 bases, with 10 bases remaining between them. The CDR3 loop reads CASSGQQGTEAFF. CDR3 in DNA: TGTGCCAGCAGCGGGCAACAGGGCACTGAAGCTTTCTTT.

This clone was counted a few times. The V call is TRBV5-4, the J call TRBJ2-5; 7 bases line up with TRBD2. The CDR3 consists of 14 residues. Germline CDR1 and CDR2: SGHNT and YYREEE (reference sequence). Unmatched junction bases numbered 5, after V lost 1 base and J lost 5 bases. The CDR3 spells CASSLLGGGETQYF. The DNA of the CDR3 is TGTGCCAGCAGCTTGCTGGGGGGAGGGGAGACCCAGTACTTC.

The rearrangement joins TRBV29-1 to TRBJ2-3; TRBD1 aligns across 7 bases. The CDR3 is made up of 14 amino acids. Unmatched junction bases numbered 7, after V lost 5 bases and J lost 2 bases. Looked up from germline, CDR1 is SQVTM and CDR2 is ANQGSEA. The CDR3, as DNA: TGCAGCGTTACCGGACAGGCTGACACAGATACGCAGTATTTT. This sequence encodes CSVTGQADTDTQYF.

The rearrangement joins TRBV7-2 to TRBJ1-5, with D perhaps TRBD1 (6 bases). Per germline, CDR1 SGHTA and CDR2 FQGNSA. This CDR3 is built from 16 residues. The V end lost 5 bases, the J end lost 0 bases, and 14 bases lay between the germline ends. CDR3 in amino acids: CASSRGDMYSNQPQHF. CDR3 sequence (DNA): TGTGCCAGCAGCCGGGGGGACATGTATAGCAATCAGCCCCAGCATTTT.

J is TRBJ2-7 and V is TRBV19, with 10 bases fitting TRBD1. V shed 7 bases and J 0 bases; nucleotides not matched to a gene: 6. Germline lookup yields CDR1 LNHDA and CDR2 SQIVND (reference sequence). The length of the CDR3 is 15 residues. The CDR3 DNA follows: TGTGCCAGTACCCCGGGACAGGGGCCCTCCTACGAGCAGTACTTC. Translation gives CASTPGQGPSYEQYF.

This clone was seen a few times. DNA for the CDR3: TGTGCCAGCAGCCTCGGACCTGGCCAGGAGGGGAAACTGTTTTTT. Protein product: CASSLGPGQEGKLFF. J is TRBJ1-4 and V is TRBV7-9; D possibly corresponds to TRBD1 (5 bases). Germline lookup yields CDR1 SEHNR and CDR2 FQNEAQ (reference sequence). The CDR3 loop spans 15 amino acids. V was trimmed by 5 bases and J by 11 bases, leaving 21 bases between them. The full variable domain, completed using reference TRBV7-9 and TRBJ1-4, is DTGVSQNPRHKITKRGQNVTFRCDPISEHNRLYWYRQTLGQGPEFLTYFQNEAQLEKSRLLSDRFSAERPKGSFSTLEIQRTEQGDSAMYLCASSLGPGQEGKLFFGSGTQLSVL.